This TCR beta chain was identified in a study of kidney transplant recipient with SARS-CoV-2 infection. This clonotype appeared many times. The CDR3 totals 11 residues. In germline, CDR1 is SNHLY, CDR2 FYNNEI. The V and J ends lost 7 bases and 5 bases respectively, with 8 bases between them. A single record per CDR3 protein comes from TCRdb applying MiXCR to the reads. The data contain roughly 230,000 distinct CDR3 sequences, less than 35% of them singletons. The TCR originated in a male patient aged 30 to 39 who had COVID-19 and was a kidney transplant recipient. Among the T cells, some may be from the graft donor. This rearrangement joins TRBV2 to TRBJ1-1; D not certain. The sequences come from a blood sample, collected at baseline and on day 111 from a kidney transplant recipient. The CDR3 sequence is CASIRGTEAFF. The CDR3, as DNA: TGTGCCAGCATCAGAGGGACTGAAGCTTTCTTT. The entire variable domain, with the rest obtained from reference TRBV2 and TRBJ1-1, is as follows: EPEVTQTPSHQVTQMGQEVILRCVPISNHLYFYWYRQILGQKVEFLVSFYNNEISEKSEIFDDQFSVERPDGSNFTLKIRSTKLEDSAMYFCASIRGTEAFFGQGTRLTVV.